Listed here is a single T cell receptor beta chain. Its specificity is not known. CDR3 size: 14 residues. V lost 10 bases, J lost 0 bases, and 13 bases lay in between. Germline V gives CDR1 ENHRY, CDR2 SYGVKD. The source of the sample is a study of OX40 agonist ivuxolimab in advanced cancers. General study results and limits: Some nonresponders also had low normalized T-cell clonal expansion.

The table came from immunoSEQ multiplex PCR; TCRdb's copy has only in-frame clones and leaves some out. The sample holds about 22,000 clones, about 83% seen once. The chain is built from TRBV10-3 and TRBJ2-1; possibly TRBD1 or TRBD2 for D (5 bases each). This receptor was obtained from an adult with an advanced solid tumor such as melanoma, head and neck, liver or kidney cancer. The material sequenced was CD4+ or CD8+ T cells sorted from blood, taken in a trial of the OX40 agonist ivuxolimab. Written as DNA, the CDR3 is TGTGCCACCGACAGCGGCAGCTCCTACAATGAGCAGTTCTTC. Translation gives CATDSGSSYNEQFF.